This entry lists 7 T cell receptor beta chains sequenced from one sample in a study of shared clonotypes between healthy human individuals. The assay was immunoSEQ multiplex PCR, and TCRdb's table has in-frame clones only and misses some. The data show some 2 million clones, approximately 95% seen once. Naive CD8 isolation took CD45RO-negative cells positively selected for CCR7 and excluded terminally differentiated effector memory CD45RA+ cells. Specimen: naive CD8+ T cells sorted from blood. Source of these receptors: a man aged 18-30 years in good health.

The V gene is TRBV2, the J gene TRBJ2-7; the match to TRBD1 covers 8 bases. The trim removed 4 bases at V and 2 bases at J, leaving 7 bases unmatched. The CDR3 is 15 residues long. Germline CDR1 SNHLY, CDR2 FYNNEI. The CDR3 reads CASSGGDRLPYEQYF. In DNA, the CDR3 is TGTGCCAGCAGTGGGGGGGACAGGCTCCCCTACGAGCAGTACTTC.

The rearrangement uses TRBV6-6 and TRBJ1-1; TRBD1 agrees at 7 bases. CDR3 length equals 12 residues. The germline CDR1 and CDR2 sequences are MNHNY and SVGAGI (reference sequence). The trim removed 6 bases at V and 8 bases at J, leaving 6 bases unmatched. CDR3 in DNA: TGTGCCAGCAGCTTAGTGACAGGGGAAGCTTTCTTT. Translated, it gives CASSLVTGEAFF.

The CDR3 sequence is CAWSNGAPLDTQYF. Here the CDR3 DNA reads TGTGCCTGGAGTAATGGGGCGCCGTTGGATACGCAGTATTTT. This chain links TRBV30 with TRBJ2-3; D perhaps matches TRBD1 (5 bases). The germline CDR1 and CDR2 sequences are GTSNPN and SVGIG (reference sequence). V was trimmed by 2 bases and J by 6 bases, leaving 15 bases between them. The CDR3 runs to 14 residues.

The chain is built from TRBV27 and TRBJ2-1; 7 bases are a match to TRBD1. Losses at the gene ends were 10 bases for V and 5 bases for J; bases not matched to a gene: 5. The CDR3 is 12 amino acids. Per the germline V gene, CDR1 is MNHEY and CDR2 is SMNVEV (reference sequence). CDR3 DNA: TGTGCCACCGGGACAGCCAACAATGAGCAGTTCTTC. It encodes CATGTANNEQFF.

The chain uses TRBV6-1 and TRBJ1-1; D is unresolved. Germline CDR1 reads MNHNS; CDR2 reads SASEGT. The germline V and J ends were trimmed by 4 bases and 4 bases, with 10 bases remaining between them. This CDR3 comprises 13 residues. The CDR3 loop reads CASSAGVTTEAFF. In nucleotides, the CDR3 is TGTGCCAGCAGTGCTGGGGTCACCACTGAAGCTTTCTTT.

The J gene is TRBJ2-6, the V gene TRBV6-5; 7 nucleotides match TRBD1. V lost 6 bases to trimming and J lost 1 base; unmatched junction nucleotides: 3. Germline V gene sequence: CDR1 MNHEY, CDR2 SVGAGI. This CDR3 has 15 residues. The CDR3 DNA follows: TGTGCCAGCAGGTTGGGACAGTCTGGGGCCAACGTCCTGACTTTC. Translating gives CASRLGQSGANVLTF.

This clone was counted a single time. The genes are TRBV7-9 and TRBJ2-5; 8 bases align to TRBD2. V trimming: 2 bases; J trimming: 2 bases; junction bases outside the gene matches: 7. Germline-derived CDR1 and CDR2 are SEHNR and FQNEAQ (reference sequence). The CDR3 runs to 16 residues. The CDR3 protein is CASSLNGGDAQETQYF. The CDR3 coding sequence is TGTGCCAGCAGCTTAAACGGGGGGGACGCACAAGAGACCCAGTACTTC.